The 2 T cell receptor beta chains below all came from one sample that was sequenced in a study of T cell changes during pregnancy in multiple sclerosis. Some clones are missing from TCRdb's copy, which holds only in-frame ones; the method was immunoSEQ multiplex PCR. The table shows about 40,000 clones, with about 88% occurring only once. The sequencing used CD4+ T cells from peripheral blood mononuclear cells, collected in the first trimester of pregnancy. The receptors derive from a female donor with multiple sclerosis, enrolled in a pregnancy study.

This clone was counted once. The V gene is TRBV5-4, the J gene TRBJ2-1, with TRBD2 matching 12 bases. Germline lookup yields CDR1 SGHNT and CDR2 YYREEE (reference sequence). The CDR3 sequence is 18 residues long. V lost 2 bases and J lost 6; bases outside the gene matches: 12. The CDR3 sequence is CASSLGTSGYRKGNEQFF. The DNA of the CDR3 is TGTGCCAGCAGCTTAGGGACTAGCGGGTACCGTAAGGGCAATGAGCAGTTCTTC.

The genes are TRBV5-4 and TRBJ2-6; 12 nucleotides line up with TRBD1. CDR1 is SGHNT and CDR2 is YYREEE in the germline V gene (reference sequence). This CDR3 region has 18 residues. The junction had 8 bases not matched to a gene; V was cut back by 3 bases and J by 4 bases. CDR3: CASSSPGQGAKGANVLTF. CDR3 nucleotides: TGTGCCAGCAGCTCACCGGGACAGGGGGCGAAAGGGGCCAACGTCCTGACTTTC. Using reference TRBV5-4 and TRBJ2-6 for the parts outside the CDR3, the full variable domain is ETGVTQSPTHLIKTRGQQVTLRCSSQSGHNTVSWYQQALGQGPQFIFQYYREEENGRGNFPPRFSGLQFPNYSSELNVNALELDDSALYLCASSSPGQGAKGANVLTFGAGSRLTVL.